These T cell receptor beta chains were read from a single sample in a study of blood T cell repertoires in COVID-19. The assay was immunoSEQ multiplex PCR, and TCRdb's table has in-frame clones only and misses some. The sample consists of 180,000 or so clones, 82% of them appearing once. The sequenced material came from peripheral blood. These receptors originate from a woman in her sixties or seventies with acute or convalescent COVID-19. Each CDR3 is given with its conserved first and last residue. The order of the fields is D gene, CDR3 length, V gene, CDR3 protein. D genes are given only for firm matches.

d_call: TRBD1; cdr3_length: 13; v_call: TRBV2; cdr3_aa: CASRRQGAFEQYF
d_call: -; cdr3_length: 13; v_call: TRBV6-5; cdr3_aa: CASSKIAYNEQFF
d_call: -; cdr3_length: 15; v_call: TRBV18; cdr3_aa: CASSPGSLSGNTIYF
d_call: TRBD2; cdr3_length: 14; v_call: TRBV30; cdr3_aa: CAFPRTSGGGEQFF
d_call: TRBD2; cdr3_length: 17; v_call: TRBV27; cdr3_aa: CASSLSASGGTQYEQYF
d_call: TRBD1; cdr3_length: 11; v_call: TRBV23-1; cdr3_aa: CARRTGYGYTF
d_call: TRBD1; cdr3_length: 13; v_call: TRBV18; cdr3_aa: CASSPDRGYGYTF
d_call: TRBD1; cdr3_length: 16; v_call: TRBV5-6; cdr3_aa: CASSHGTGLSSYEQYF
d_call: -; cdr3_length: 13; v_call: TRBV19; cdr3_aa: CASSVRLNTEAFF
d_call: -; cdr3_length: 15; v_call: TRBV2; cdr3_aa: CASSTDGVTNEKLFF
d_call: -; cdr3_length: 15; v_call: TRBV5-1; cdr3_aa: CASSLGTVHTDTQYF
d_call: TRBD2; cdr3_length: 15; v_call: TRBV6-2/TRBV6-3; cdr3_aa: CASSSRTSGLYEQYF
d_call: -; cdr3_length: 15; v_call: TRBV5-6; cdr3_aa: CASSLGAGKADTQYF
d_call: -; cdr3_length: 13; v_call: TRBV19; cdr3_aa: CASSMTGIYEQYF
d_call: -; cdr3_length: 12; v_call: TRBV27; cdr3_aa: CASSLFGNEQFF
d_call: TRBD1; cdr3_length: 16; v_call: TRBV28; cdr3_aa: CASSNKWDRTFYGYTF
d_call: -; cdr3_length: 13; v_call: TRBV27; cdr3_aa: CASGTQKAGGYTF
d_call: TRBD1; cdr3_length: 14; v_call: TRBV30; cdr3_aa: CAWKFGQGQYEQYF
d_call: -; cdr3_length: 14; v_call: TRBV6-5; cdr3_aa: CASTQGATNEKLFF
d_call: TRBD2; cdr3_length: 14; v_call: TRBV9; cdr3_aa: CASSPLREAHEQYF
d_call: -; cdr3_length: 13; v_call: TRBV30; cdr3_aa: CAWSFRAIAEAFF
d_call: -; cdr3_length: 13; v_call: TRBV27; cdr3_aa: CASRRGNGSPLHF
d_call: -; cdr3_length: 15; v_call: TRBV2; cdr3_aa: CASSVQGQATGELFF
d_call: -; cdr3_length: 16; v_call: TRBV4-2; cdr3_aa: CASSQEGGVGNQPQHF
d_call: -; cdr3_length: 15; v_call: TRBV28; cdr3_aa: CASTHLTGKGQPQHF
d_call: TRBD1; cdr3_length: 16; v_call: TRBV5-4; cdr3_aa: CASSLQGVTGANVLTF
d_call: TRBD1; cdr3_length: 16; v_call: TRBV4-3; cdr3_aa: CASSQEGTGPNTEAFF
d_call: TRBD2; cdr3_length: 15; v_call: TRBV20-1; cdr3_aa: CSASDLAEVYNEQFF
d_call: -; cdr3_length: 16; v_call: TRBV15; cdr3_aa: CATSRDSTGVLVTQYF
d_call: -; cdr3_length: 14; v_call: TRBV4-2; cdr3_aa: CASSQGRGNQPQHF
d_call: TRBD1; cdr3_length: 15; v_call: TRBV30; cdr3_aa: CAWNPGTGVSYEQYF
d_call: TRBD2; cdr3_length: 17; v_call: TRBV5-3; cdr3_aa: CARSWMFSGVNTGELFF
d_call: -; cdr3_length: 13; v_call: TRBV6-6; cdr3_aa: CASSWASYNEQFF
d_call: -; cdr3_length: 14; v_call: TRBV9; cdr3_aa: CASSDGQSNQPQHF
d_call: -; cdr3_length: 13; v_call: TRBV12-3/TRBV12-4; cdr3_aa: CASSFDGGYGYTF